This record covers a single TCR beta chain. This sample is part of a study of radiotherapy plus CTLA-4 blockade in lung cancer. CDR3 size: 14 residues. Germline V gene lookup returns CDR1 SGHNT and CDR2 YYREEE (reference sequence). The V gene end was trimmed by 4 bases and the J gene end by 6 bases; junction bases not matched to a gene: 9. Produced via immunoSEQ multiplex PCR; TCRdb's table is partial and in-frame only. The table lists around 130,000 clones, 85% to 90% of them singletons. The V gene is TRBV5-4, the J gene TRBJ2-7; 8 bases are a match to TRBD1. The receptor was isolated from a human donor with non-small cell lung cancer that progressed on radiotherapy plus ipilimumab. The material sequenced was peripheral blood, taken from a patient treated with radiotherapy plus ipilimumab. This CDR3 is CASSPRTGTGEQYF. The CDR3 DNA sequence: TGTGCCAGCAGCCCCCGGACAGGGACAGGCGAGCAGTACTTC.